This TCR beta chain is from a study of PD-1 blockade in classical Hodgkin lymphoma. Generated by immunoSEQ multiplex PCR, the TCRdb table keeps only in-frame clones and is missing some. The sample lists 45,000 or so clones, approximately 91% occurring once. Points from the study as a whole: Baseline diversity in complete responders resembled that of newly diagnosed patients. Baseline TCR diversity was reportedly lower in newly diagnosed patients than in healthy donors. It was reported as lower still in relapsed/refractory patients. Those patients who began receiving nivolumab less than 1 year after ASCT had lower diversity, and they were excluded.

After autologous stem cell transplantation all patients relapsed, and prior brentuximab vedotin exposure differed between cohorts. The ends were cut back, 4 bases at V and 2 bases at J, with 14 bases in the middle. The CDR3 is 16 residues long. The germline CDR1 and CDR2 sequences are MGHRA and YSYEKL. With respect to this clone: No antigen is known for it.

The chain is built from TRBV4-1 and TRBJ1-4, with D tentatively TRBD1 (6 bases). This receptor was identified in a human donor with classical Hodgkin lymphoma. The sequencing used peripheral blood mononuclear cells (PBMCs), collected at baseline. CDR3 amino acids: CASSRVQGATNEKLFF. CDR3 sequence (DNA): TGCGCCAGCAGCCGGGTACAGGGTGCCACTAATGAAAAACTGTTTTTT.